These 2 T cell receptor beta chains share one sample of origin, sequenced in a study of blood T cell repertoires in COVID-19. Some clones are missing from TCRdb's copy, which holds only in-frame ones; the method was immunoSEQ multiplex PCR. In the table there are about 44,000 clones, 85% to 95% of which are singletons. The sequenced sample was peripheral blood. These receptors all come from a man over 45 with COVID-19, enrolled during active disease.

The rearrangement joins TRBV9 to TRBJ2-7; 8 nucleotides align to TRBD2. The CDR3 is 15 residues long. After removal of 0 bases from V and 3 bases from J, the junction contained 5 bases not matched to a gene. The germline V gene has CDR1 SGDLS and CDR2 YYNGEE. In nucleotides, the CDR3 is TGTGCCAGCAGCGTAGGTAGCGGGATGAGCTACGAGCAGTACTTC. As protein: CASSVGSGMSYEQYF.

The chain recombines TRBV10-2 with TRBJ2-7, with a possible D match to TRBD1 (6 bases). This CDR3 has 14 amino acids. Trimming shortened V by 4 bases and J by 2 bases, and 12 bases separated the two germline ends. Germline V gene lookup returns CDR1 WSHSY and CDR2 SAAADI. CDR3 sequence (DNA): TGCGCCAGCAGTGCCTACAGGGTTACCTACGAGCAGTACTTC. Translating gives CASSAYRVTYEQYF.